The clone carrying this TCR beta chain turned up a few times. What it binds is not known. CD45RO/CCR7/CD25/CD127/CD95/CD27 staining was used to isolate CD4+ naive, central memory, regulatory and stem cell-like memory cells by sorting. The entry originates in a study of beta chain features in type 1 diabetes. Study information: On cell yields, gender and age, patients and healthy donors were similar. Whole-study findings and limits: Sequencing the cDNA could make cells with high TCR expression show up more than they should. Whether TCRB rearrangement is influenced by HLA type went unresolved here. All four CD4+ subsets from Type 1 diabetes patients carried moderately but significantly shorter TCRB CDR3s.

Every bit of the isolated RNA underwent reverse transcription, so sequencing read expressed TCRB transcripts. Produced via immunoSEQ multiplex PCR; TCRdb's table is partial and in-frame only. The repertoire holds approximately 360,000 clones, with around 13% as singletons. Germline V lookup: CDR1 SGDLS, CDR2 YYNGEE. Between the trimmed V and J ends, which lost 2 bases and 5 bases, there was a span of 14 bases. The CDR3 covers 15 residues. Specimen: naive CD4+ T cells from blood. The receptor's source is a woman aged 18-35 years with type 1 diabetes. This rearrangement joins TRBV9 to TRBJ1-5; tentatively, D is TRBD1 (6 bases). The CDR3: CASSVGGGEDQPQHF. In DNA form, the CDR3 reads TGTGCCAGCAGCGTCGGAGGGGGGGAGGATCAGCCCCAGCATTTT.